This T cell receptor (beta chain) was profiled in a study of shared clonotypes between healthy human individuals. Study-level findings and limits: Larger estimated richness was generally seen in naive subsets than in memory subsets. Represented genetic and exposure-history diversity was restricted by having few donors.

Germline CDR1 ENHRY, CDR2 SYGVKD. The trim removed 6 bases at V and 6 bases at J, leaving 2 bases unmatched. This CDR3 comprises 12 residues. Of note for this clone: Its specificity is unknown.

A deep-level run was used for the assay. The method was immunoSEQ multiplex PCR; TCRdb's version includes in-frame clones alone and lacks a portion of them. The sample contains some 900,000 clones, around 80% of which appear only once. The split of CD4+ cells yielded CD45RA+ naive and CD45RA-negative memory subsets. This clonotype was obtained from a young man in good health. Sequenced material: memory CD4+ T cells sorted from blood. Noted subset: CD45RA-negative fraction. The genes are TRBV10-3 and TRBJ1-5, with TRBD1 matching over 7 bases. CDR3 amino acids: CAISPGGQPQHF. As DNA, the CDR3 is TGTGCCATCAGCCCAGGGGGTCAGCCCCAGCATTTT.